This T cell receptor (beta chain) derives from a study of beta chain features in type 1 diabetes (dated by TCRdb to 2017 to 2018). A note on the overall study: No differences in mean age, gender distribution, total cell number or subset yield were found between patients and healthy donors. A total of roughly 100 million sorted cells were examined across all samples, and a strong correlation was observed between cell number per subset and RNA yield. In the study, recently diagnosed type 1 diabetes patients and matched healthy donors were compared on the TCRB repertoires of their sorted circulating CD4+ T cell subsets. Whereas all 30 or so donors provided naive and central memory subsets, regulatory and stem cell-like memory subsets were isolated from just 8 patients and roughly 8 healthy donors.

The High Capacity cDNA Reverse Transcription Kit was used to reverse transcribe all of the isolated RNA, meaning that expressed TCRB transcripts were what got sequenced. Deep immunoSEQ sequencing was performed on naive, central memory and regulatory T cell samples, with an average of roughly 3.6 million total reads per sample. Sorted cells were lysed in RLT buffer and RNA was extracted with DNase-treated RNeasy Micro or Mini kits, depending on cell number. Each cell subset was processed separately to prevent cross-contamination, with patient and healthy donor samples processed together. TCRB sequences were amplified from cDNA with the immunoSEQ multiplex PCR, producing 87-bp fragments spanning the CDR3 region. Amplicons were sequenced on the Illumina HiSeq platform. The authors' pipeline ran thus. Synthetic template baselines were used to correct PCR bias computationally, reads within Hamming distance 2 were collapsed together, and singletons that could not be merged were discarded. By aligning reads against IMGT, V, D and J genes, CDR3 length, and insertions or deletions at six rearrangement sites were assigned. Within each subset, clonotype counts were normalized to sorted cell number, and only after that were true diversity and Gini coefficients computed with the tcR R package. The overlap coefficient, calculated on TCRB nucleotide sequences, was used to quantify repertoire sharing. As a proxy for the pre-selection repertoire, out-of-frame TCRB sequences from naive cells were analyzed. TCRdb carries this immuneACCESS record with in-frame sequences only. Its versions omit some clonotypes, under half of them owing to an unresolved V gene in the studies checked, with the rest unexplained. That table furnishes V, J and clone size, whereas the DNA furnished D and trimming. In all, the sample holds approximately 240,000 clones, and roughly 16% of those were seen once. Jointly, the top ten make up about 0.078% of the sample.

Overall results and qualifications from the work: Because the HLA sub-analyses included only small numbers of individuals, any influence of HLA type on TCRB rearrangement was left unresolved. Type 1 diabetes patients showed a moderate but significant shortening of TCRB CDR3 length in all four CD4+ subsets. Naive, central memory and regulatory TCRB repertoires appeared more similar among patients than among healthy donors. Because cDNA was sequenced instead of genomic DNA, highly expressing activated cells could be over-represented, though the groups showed no difference in activation or CD3 levels. Shorter templates might be favored by PCR, yet because patient and control samples were amplified and corrected together, any such skew would affect both groups equally. At VDJ recombination sites, type 1 diabetes patients had fewer insertions and more deleted nucleotides, which implies abnormalities in thymic rearrangement.

The CDR3 goes from the cysteine to the phenylalanine over 11 residues. Only the CDR3 DNA stays, 33 bases, in frame from base 1. V gives up 7 bases and J gives up 4 bases, and the segment between their germline ends measures 10 bases. In the germline V gene, CDR1 corresponds to SQVTM and CDR2 to ANQGSEA. This clone appeared a few times. No cognate antigen has been identified for it. No much larger clone exists at a distance of one base, and base qualities are not known. The sample holds other DNA sequences that translate to the same CDR3. From each donor, a single peripheral blood sample of approximately 120 mL on average was drawn into heparinised tubes. Using a panel that included CD45RO, CCR7, CD25, CD127, CD95 and CD27, naive, central memory, regulatory and stem cell-like memory CD4+ T cells were sorted on a BD FACSAria II. A purity above 98% was achieved for all sorted populations. PBMCs were isolated immediately by Lymphoprep density gradient centrifugation and stained directly without culture. So that batch effects would be minimized, each experiment stained and sorted samples in pairs, pairing one healthy donor with one patient.

The TCR originated in a man younger than 45 with type 1 diabetes. This sequence uses TRBV29-1 and TRBJ1-1; TRBD1 might be the D gene, on 5 matching bases. The sample consisted of naive CD4+ T cells from blood. The cell subset or site label corresponds to: true naive CD4+ T cells. At the DNA level, the sequence is TGCAGCGCTCGCCAGGGCACTGAAGCTTTCTTT. It translates to CSARQGTEAFF.